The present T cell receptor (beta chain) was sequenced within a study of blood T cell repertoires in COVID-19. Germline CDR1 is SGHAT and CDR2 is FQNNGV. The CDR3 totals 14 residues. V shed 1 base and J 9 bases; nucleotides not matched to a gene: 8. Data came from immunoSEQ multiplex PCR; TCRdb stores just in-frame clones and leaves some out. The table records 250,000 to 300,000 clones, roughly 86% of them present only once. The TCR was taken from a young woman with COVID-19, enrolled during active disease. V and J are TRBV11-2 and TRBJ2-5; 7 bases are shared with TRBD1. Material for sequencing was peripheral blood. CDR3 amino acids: CASSLGQAQGAQYF. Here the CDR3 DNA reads TGTGCCAGCAGCTTAGGTCAGGCCCAGGGGGCCCAGTACTTC.